The 32 T cell receptor beta chains reported below all come from one sample, sequenced in a study of blood T cell repertoires in COVID-19 (dated by TCRdb to the early 2020s). Preparation of the library involved the immunoSEQ multiplex PCR assay. TCRdb took over this immuneACCESS table, retaining in-frame rearrangements with V and J assigned. Such tables are incomplete; in checked studies, under half of the missing clones stem from an unresolved V gene, and the remainder is unexplained. The table for this sample lists roughly 80,000 clones; approximately 80% of them were counted only once. The ten top clones hold 9% to 10% of the sample. The sequenced material came from peripheral blood. All receptors come from a human donor in a cohort sampled during active COVID-19.

CDR3 in amino acids: CASSFTRDEQFF. The CDR3 DNA sequence: TGCGCCAGCAGCTTTACGCGCGATGAGCAGTTCTTC. The chain combines TRBV5-1 with TRBJ2-1; no definite D call. The V and J ends lost 2 bases and 8 bases respectively, with 8 bases between them. The CDR3 runs 12 residues. Per the germline V gene, CDR1 is SGHRS and CDR2 is YFSETQ.

J is TRBJ2-3 and V is TRBV3-1 (or the pseudogene TRBV3-2), with 7 bases that match TRBD2. The CDR3 consists of 13 residues. V shed 5 bases, J shed 6 bases, and the junction held 5 bases outside the gene matches. Germline V gene lookup returns CDR1 LGHDT and CDR2 YNNKEL (reference sequence). For the CDR3, the DNA is TGTGCCAGCAGCTACCGGGGAGGGGATACGCAGTATTTT. Its protein is CASSYRGGDTQYF.

The chain carries TRBV4-1 and TRBJ1-2; no firm D call. V was cut by 1 base and J by 2 bases, with 5 bases left in between. Looked up from germline, CDR1 is MGHRA and CDR2 is YSYEKL. The CDR3 is 13 residues long. CDR3 in amino acids: CASSQAGNYGYTF. CDR3 DNA sequence: TGCGCCAGCAGCCAAGCAGGAAACTATGGCTACACCTTC.

This clone was counted a few times. The CDR3 region is CASSFSGTSGSYEQYF. CDR3 DNA sequence: TGTGCCAGCAGCTTTTCCGGGACTAGCGGGTCTTACGAGCAGTACTTC. This chain links TRBV7-9 with TRBJ2-7; 12 bases fit TRBD2. The CDR3 consists of 16 residues. CDR1 is SEHNR, CDR2 FQNEAQ, per germline (reference sequence). V trimming: 3 bases; J trimming: 4 bases; junction bases outside the gene matches: 7.

The CDR3 loop is CASSYVGVGEKLFF. The CDR3 region has the DNA TGTGCCAGCAGTTACGTAGGGGTAGGGGAAAAACTGTTTTTT. The chain couples TRBV6-6 to TRBJ1-4, with a tentative D call TRBD1 (5 bases). Germline loops: CDR1 MNHNY, CDR2 SVGAGI (reference sequence). The CDR3 spans 14 residues. Between the trimmed V and J ends, which lost 2 bases and 8 bases, there was a span of 12 bases.

The chain carries TRBV6-1 and TRBJ1-4, with a possible D match to TRBD1 (6 bases). This CDR3 is 18 amino acids long. Germline V gene data show CDR1 as MNHNS and CDR2 as SASEGT. Trimming cost V 4 bases and J 4 bases, with 22 bases left between them. The CDR3 protein is CASSGDPGHRALNEKLFF. Here the CDR3 DNA reads TGTGCCAGCAGTGGTGACCCCGGCCACAGGGCGCTTAATGAAAAACTGTTTTTT.

This chain uses TRBV6-2 or TRBV6-3 with TRBJ2-1, with TRBD2 as a possible D gene (5 bases). The length of the CDR3 is 15 residues. Trimming left V 4 bases short and J 4 bases short, with 14 bases between. In germline, CDR1 is MNHEY, CDR2 SVGEGT. The CDR3 region has the DNA TGTGCCAGCAGTTTCTCCTCGGCGGGTTACAATGAGCAGTTCTTC. This gives the protein CASSFSSAGYNEQFF.

J is TRBJ2-1 and V is TRBV7-9, with TRBD2 matching 9 bases. V trimming: 1 base; J trimming: 6 bases; junction bases outside the gene matches: 10. This CDR3 has 17 amino acids. Germline CDR1 reads SEHNR; CDR2 reads FQNEAQ (reference sequence). The DNA for the CDR3 is TGTGCCAGCAGCTTAGTAGAGCCGGGCGGGGGGGCCAATGAGCAGTTCTTC. The encoded protein is CASSLVEPGGGANEQFF. Drawing the rest from reference TRBV7-9 and TRBJ2-1, the complete variable domain is DTGVSQNPRHKITKRGQNVTFRCDPISEHNRLYWYRQTLGQGPEFLTYFQNEAQLEKSRLLSDRFSAERPKGSFSTLEIQRTEQGDSAMYLCASSLVEPGGGANEQFFGPGTRLTVL.

This clone was detected only a few times. The chain is built from TRBV5-1 and TRBJ2-1; 14 bases match TRBD2. J lost 5 bases, V lost 5 bases, and 12 bases had no gene match. CDR3 length: 18 residues. CDR1 and CDR2 from the germline V gene are SGHRS and YFSETQ. CDR3 coding DNA: TGCGCCAGCAGAACGGGACTAGCGGGAGAAGGCAGGGACAATGAGCAGTTCTTC. It yields the protein CASRTGLAGEGRDNEQFF.

This chain links TRBV19 with TRBJ1-5; 10 bases match TRBD1. With 7 bases clipped from V and 0 bases from J, the junction kept 9 bases outside the gene matches. Germline V CDR1 and CDR2: LNHDA, SQIVND (reference sequence). This CDR3 is 17 amino acids long. The CDR3 DNA sequence: TGTGCCAGTACCTCGGGACAGGGGTCTTATAGCAATCAGCCCCAGCATTTT. It specifies CASTSGQGSYSNQPQHF.

The V call is TRBV6-5, the J call TRBJ2-2, with D tentatively TRBD1 (6 bases). The V and J ends lost 7 bases and 4 bases respectively, with 13 bases between them. Germline values: CDR1 MNHEY, CDR2 SVGAGI. This CDR3 spans 14 amino acids. The CDR3 coding sequence is TGTGCCAGCACGAACAGGGAATCCACCGGGGAGCTGTTTTTT. Translation gives CASTNRESTGELFF.

V is TRBV5-8 and J is TRBJ2-7; 10 positions agree with TRBD1. Germline V lookup: CDR1 SGHTS, CDR2 YDEGEE. CDR3 length equals 15 residues. V was clipped by 2 bases and J by 4 bases; unmatched bases: 6. CDR3 amino acids: CASSLTGTGVYEQYF. In nucleotides, the CDR3 is TGTGCCAGCAGCTTAACCGGGACAGGGGTTTACGAGCAGTACTTC.

This rearrangement joins TRBV12-3 or TRBV12-4 to TRBJ2-1, with 9 bases that match TRBD2. V dropped 10 bases and J dropped 5; count of bases not matched to a gene: 6. This CDR3 region has 13 residues. This chain's CDR3 is CATTLAGNNEQFF. DNA for the CDR3: TGTGCCACCACACTAGCGGGCAACAATGAGCAGTTCTTC.

This chain links TRBV6-5 with TRBJ2-1, with D maybe TRBD2 (5 bases). V gave up 7 bases and J gave up 0 bases, with 10 bases separating them. Germline loops: CDR1 MNHEY, CDR2 SVGAGI. CDR3 length: 14 residues. CDR3 region: CASTSTLSYNEQFF. In nucleotides, the CDR3 is TGTGCCAGCACTAGCACCCTCTCCTACAATGAGCAGTTCTTC.

This sequence joins TRBV29-1 and TRBJ2-1; D is perhaps TRBD2 (6 bases). CDR1 and CDR2 from the germline V gene are SQVTM and ANQGSEA. This CDR3 has 13 residues. Trimming took off 7 bases at V and 7 bases at J, with 17 bases between the two ends. CDR3 residues: CSGRRGLGNEQFF. The CDR3 coding sequence is TGCAGCGGCCGCCGGGGGTTAGGGAATGAGCAGTTCTTC.

This sequence joins TRBV27 and TRBJ1-1; unclear D gene. Germline V gene lookup returns CDR1 MNHEY and CDR2 SMNVEV (reference sequence). V was clipped by 4 bases and J by 6 bases, with 12 bases between them. CDR3 size: 13 residues. The CDR3 DNA sequence: TGTGCCAGCAGTTCCTACTTCCCCGCTGAAGCTTTCTTT. It codes for CASSSYFPAEAFF.

The chain couples TRBV24-1 to TRBJ2-7; TRBD1 matches 7 bases. Losses at the gene ends were 3 bases for V and 3 bases for J; bases not matched to a gene: 7. This CDR3 is 15 amino acids long. The germline V gene encodes CDR1 KGHDR and CDR2 SFDVKD. CDR3 nucleotides: TGTGCCACCAGTGATCCCCTGACAGGGAGCTACGAGCAGTACTTC. Its translation: CATSDPLTGSYEQYF.

This clone has more than one count but fewer than ten. The rearrangement uses TRBV9 and TRBJ2-6; D might be TRBD1 (6 bases). The V end was cut by 1 base, the J end by 4 bases, with 9 bases between. The CDR3 sequence is 15 residues long. Germline CDR1 is SGDLS and CDR2 is YYNGEE. The CDR3 DNA reads as TGTGCCAGCAGCGTAACAGGGAGCGGGGCCAACGTCCTGACTTTC. It is translated as CASSVTGSGANVLTF.

In its sample, this clone was seen a few times. The rearrangement joins TRBV2 to TRBJ2-3; 7 bases line up with TRBD2. Germline trimming cut 5 bases from V and 4 bases from J; bases unmatched to any gene: 9. The CDR3 has 15 residues. The germline V gene encodes CDR1 SNHLY and CDR2 FYNNEI. The DNA of the CDR3 is TGTGCCAGCAGTACCGGACTAGGTAGGGCAGATACGCAGTATTTT. This encodes CASSTGLGRADTQYF.

The V call is TRBV6-5, the J call TRBJ1-4, with 10 bases aligning to TRBD1. The germline V gene has CDR1 MNHEY and CDR2 SVGAGI. CDR3 length: 15 amino acids. V was clipped by 4 bases and J by 6 bases; unmatched bases: 5. The CDR3 is CASSFAGTGDEKLFF. The CDR3, as DNA: TGTGCCAGCAGTTTCGCCGGGACAGGGGATGAAAAACTGTTTTTT.

This sequence joins TRBV6-6 and TRBJ1-2, with D possibly being TRBD1 (5 bases). Trimming removed 4 bases at V and 13 bases at J, with 13 bases between. The CDR3 loop spans 11 amino acids. Germline V gene lookup returns CDR1 MNHNY and CDR2 SVGAGI (reference sequence). CDR3 sequence (DNA): TGTGCCAGCAGTTTGGGGCAAGGATCCACCTTC. The encoded protein is CASSLGQGSTF.

The rearrangement links TRBV7-9 to TRBJ2-7; 9 nucleotides agree with TRBD2. The CDR3 length is 14 residues. V was clipped by 3 bases and J by 4 bases; unmatched bases: 4. Germline V gene sequence: CDR1 SEHNR, CDR2 FQNEAQ (reference sequence). The CDR3 DNA follows: TGTGCCAGCAGCTTCACAGCGGGAGGTTACGAGCAGTACTTC. It encodes CASSFTAGGYEQYF.

The chain combines TRBV5-6 with TRBJ2-1, with D possibly TRBD1 on 6 matching bases. V was shortened by 2 bases and J by 2 bases, with 14 bases between the two germline ends. Germline V gene sequence: CDR1 SGHDT, CDR2 YYEEEE. The CDR3 loop spans 16 amino acids. CDR3 in amino acids: CASSLHPAGAYNEQFF. The CDR3 DNA sequence: TGTGCCAGCAGCTTACATCCGGCAGGGGCCTACAATGAGCAGTTCTTC.

This chain joins TRBV5-4 and TRBJ1-1; maybe TRBD1 (6 bases). V was trimmed by 4 bases and J by 1 base, leaving 14 bases between them. The V gene's germline CDR1 is SGHNT and CDR2 YYREEE (reference sequence). The CDR3 extends over 15 amino acids. The CDR3 coding sequence is TGTGCCAGCAGCCACTATGACAGGCCGAACACTGAAGCTTTCTTT. This gives the protein CASSHYDRPNTEAFF.

V gene TRBV6-5 combines with J gene TRBJ1-5, with D maybe TRBD1 (6 bases). From germline, CDR1 is MNHEY and CDR2 SVGAGI. V lost 8 bases, J lost 6 bases, and 14 bases lay in between. CDR3 length: 13 residues. CDR3 sequence reads: CASGLQGRQPQHF. DNA of the CDR3: TGTGCCAGCGGATTACAGGGACGTCAGCCCCAGCATTTT.

The chain has TRBV23-1 and TRBJ1-5; possible D gene TRBD1, 6 bases. TRBV23-1 is an ORF, and what it does is uncertain. The CDR3 covers 14 residues. V gave up 3 bases and J gave up 5 bases, with 11 bases separating them. The CDR3 bases are TGCGCCAGCAGTCAGGGGAGGGGGTATCAGCCCCAGCATTTT. This codes for CASSQGRGYQPQHF.

The chain links TRBV2 to TRBJ1-2, with no clear D. Germline V gene data show CDR1 as SNHLY and CDR2 as FYNNEI. V was clipped by 7 bases and J by 0 bases, with 15 bases between them. The CDR3 extends over 15 amino acids. The CDR3 here is CASTTTKHSNYGYTF. CDR3 coding DNA: TGTGCCAGCACCACGACAAAGCACTCTAACTATGGCTACACCTTC. Combining the CDR3 with reference TRBV2 and TRBJ1-2 gives the whole variable domain EPEVTQTPSHQVTQMGQEVILRCVPISNHLYFYWYRQILGQKVEFLVSFYNNEISEKSEIFDDQFSVERPDGSNFTLKIRSTKLEDSAMYFCASTTTKHSNYGYTFGSGTRLTVV.

The V call is TRBV7-2, the J call TRBJ2-1; weak D call: TRBD2 (6 bases). This CDR3 spans 14 amino acids. CDR1 and CDR2 from the germline V gene are SGHTA and FQGNSA. Trimming shortened V by 5 bases and J by 2 bases, and 10 bases separated the two germline ends. DNA for the CDR3: TGTGCCAGCAGCATCTCGGGGGCCTACAATGAGCAGTTCTTC. Its translation is CASSISGAYNEQFF.

This chain connects TRBV4-2 to TRBJ1-3; 12 bases are a match to TRBD1. The germline V gene has CDR1 LGHNA and CDR2 YNFKEQ. Trimming at V came to 2 bases and at J to 0 bases, leaving 8 bases not matched to a gene. CDR3 length: 19 residues. The CDR3 sequence is CASSQQGQGARSSGNTIYF. The CDR3 nucleotides are TGTGCCAGCAGCCAACAGGGACAGGGGGCCCGGAGCTCTGGAAACACCATATATTTT.

The CDR3 DNA follows: TGTGCCAGCAGTGAAACAGGGCTAGCCAAAAACATTCAGTACTTC. Its translation: CASSETGLAKNIQYF. The chain carries TRBV6-1 and TRBJ2-4, with D maybe TRBD1 (6 bases). V lost 2 bases to trimming and J lost 0 bases, with 8 bases between them. In germline, CDR1 is MNHNS, CDR2 SASEGT. This CDR3 is built from 15 residues.

V gene TRBV28 combines with J gene TRBJ2-1; TRBD2 agrees at 8 bases. V trimming: 6 bases; J trimming: 0 bases; junction bases outside the gene matches: 7. Germline V CDR1 and CDR2: MDHEN, SYDVKM. This CDR3 is 16 amino acids long. The CDR3, as DNA: TGTGCCAGCAGCCCCGGGGGGGGGATCTCCTACAATGAGCAGTTCTTC. Protein product: CASSPGGGISYNEQFF.

The chain carries TRBV30 and TRBJ1-5; D may be TRBD1 (6 bases). V was clipped by 5 bases and J by 1 base, with 21 bases between them. The CDR3 spans 17 residues. The germline gives CDR1 GTSNPN, CDR2 SVGIG (reference sequence). The CDR3 here is CAWSHRQVMGSNQPQHF. For the CDR3, the DNA is TGTGCCTGGTCCCATAGACAGGTAATGGGGAGCAATCAGCCCCAGCATTTT.